The sequence of this TCR beta chain was determined in a study of Ad26.COV2.S vaccination and SARS-CoV-2 variants. Across the whole study: Once or twice, 56 days apart, Ad26.COV2.S was delivered intramuscularly.

This clone was recorded only once. TCRdb's copy holds only in-frame clones and misses some; the assay was immunoSEQ multiplex PCR. The sample shows some 250,000 clones, 85% to 90% of them seen only once. Treatment in this sample: around 19 received Ad26.COV2.S at low or high dose, single or two shots; about 5 received placebo; per-sample allocation not given. Day 63 following the first vaccine or placebo injection was when the samples were taken. Boston provided a donor who was an adult aged 18-55 years. The input for sequencing was peripheral blood, taken in a trial of Ad26.COV2.S vaccine versus placebo. The sequence was obtained from a person aged 18-65 years who received the Ad26.COV2.S COVID-19 vaccine or a placebo.

Here the CDR3 reads CATSDFGGPGQETQYF. The CDR3 DNA is TGTGCCACCAGTGATTTTGGGGGGCCAGGCCAAGAGACCCAGTACTTC. The rearrangement uses TRBV24-1 and TRBJ2-5; D tentatively reads TRBD1 or TRBD2 (6 bases each). Germline CDR1 is KGHDR and CDR2 is SFDVKD. V was cut by 1 base and J by 1 base, with 12 bases left in between. The CDR3 length is 16 residues.